One sample yielded the 27 T cell receptor beta chains listed below, sequenced in a study of cytotoxic CD8 clonotypes in ibrutinib-treated CLL. The assay was immunoSEQ multiplex PCR, and TCRdb's table has in-frame clones only and misses some. This table holds some 25,000 clones, about four fifths found once. Here the sequenced sample was PBMCs, taken before ibrutinib treatment. Source of these receptors: a human donor with chronic lymphocytic leukemia.

The chain employs TRBV30 and TRBJ2-5; D possibly corresponds to TRBD2 (6 bases). V lost 6 bases and J lost 2, with 16 bases in between. Germline values: CDR1 GTSNPN, CDR2 SVGIG (reference sequence). The CDR3 spans 14 residues. The DNA of the CDR3 is TGTGCCTGCCTCGCCCGGGACTTACAAGAGACCCAGTACTTC. Its protein is CACLARDLQETQYF.

This chain uses TRBV7-2 with TRBJ2-7; D uncertain. V was trimmed by 5 bases and J by 3 bases, leaving 17 bases between them. From germline, CDR1 is SGHTA and CDR2 FQGNSA. This CDR3 has 15 amino acids. In DNA, the CDR3 is TGTGCCAGCAGCATATACTTACCACTGGACTACGAGCAGTACTTC. As protein: CASSIYLPLDYEQYF.

V gene TRBV6-1 combines with J gene TRBJ1-2, with D tentatively TRBD1 (6 bases). CDR3 size: 14 residues. V shed 7 bases and J shed 1 base, with 13 bases lying between them. Germline CDR1 is MNHNS and CDR2 is SASEGT. CDR3 sequence reads: CASTLVQGNYGYTF. The CDR3 DNA reads TGTGCCAGCACACTGGTACAGGGTAACTATGGCTACACCTTC.

This chain connects TRBV5-1 to TRBJ1-2; a weak D match, TRBD1 (5 bases). The CDR3 length is 13 residues. Per the germline V gene, CDR1 is SGHRS and CDR2 is YFSETQ. V lost 2 bases, J lost 6 bases, and 11 bases lay in between. The CDR3 DNA reads TGCGCCAGCAGCTTAGGAGACAGAAATGGCTACACCTTC. It is translated as CASSLGDRNGYTF.

Judged by abundance, this clone is large (0.1 to 1%). The chain has TRBV6-4 and TRBJ2-3; D call uncertain. Trimming took off 0 bases at V and 2 bases at J, with 3 bases between the two ends. Germline V lookup: CDR1 MRHNA, CDR2 SNTAGT. CDR3 length: 13 amino acids. For the CDR3, the DNA is TGTGCCAGCAGTGACTCCCCCACAGATACGCAGTATTTT. This translates into CASSDSPTDTQYF.

This clone occurred once. The CDR3 here is CASSSGTGSNTGELFF. CDR3 coding DNA: TGTGCCAGCAGTTCGGGGACAGGGTCCAACACCGGGGAGCTGTTTTTT. The gene calls are TRBV6-5 and TRBJ2-2, with 9 bases fitting TRBD1. CDR1 and CDR2 (germline): MNHEY, SVGAGI. The CDR3 has 16 residues. V dropped 4 bases and J dropped 2; count of bases not matched to a gene: 5.

CDR3 DNA sequence: TGTGCCAGTAGTATTGGCGGGACGGTGGCCCAGTACTTC. Translated, it gives CASSIGGTVAQYF. The chain couples TRBV19 to TRBJ2-5; a weak D match, TRBD2 (6 bases). Germline V gene lookup returns CDR1 LNHDA and CDR2 SQIVND (reference sequence). The V end lost 3 bases, the J end lost 9 bases, and 14 bases lay between the germline ends. This CDR3 contains 13 residues. The entire variable domain, with the rest obtained from reference TRBV19 and TRBJ2-5, is as follows: DGGITQSPKYLFRKEGQNVTLSCEQNLNHDAMYWYRQDPGQGLRLIYYSQIVNDFQKGDIAEGYSVSREKKESFPLTVTSAQKNPTAFYLCASSIGGTVAQYFGPGTRLLVL.

This chain joins TRBV7-2 and TRBJ1-5; a possible D gene is TRBD1 (5 bases). V lost 5 bases to trimming and J lost 4 bases, with 9 bases between them. This CDR3 is built from 13 residues. Germline CDR1 SGHTA, CDR2 FQGNSA. The CDR3 DNA follows: TGTGCCAGCAGCCGGGACCGGAATCAGCCCCAGCATTTT. Translation gives CASSRDRNQPQHF.

The chain links TRBV11-3 to TRBJ2-2, with 10 bases fitting TRBD1. The germline V gene has CDR1 SGHNT and CDR2 YENEEA. J gave up 5 bases and V 8 bases, and 5 bases lay outside the gene matches. CDR3 length: 14 amino acids. CDR3 amino acids: CASGRQGATGELFF. CDR3 sequence (DNA): TGTGCCAGCGGAAGACAGGGGGCTACCGGGGAGCTGTTTTTT. The whole variable domain, filled in from reference TRBV11-3 and TRBJ2-2, reads EAGVVQSPRYKIIEKKQPVAFWCNPISGHNTLYWYLQNLGQGPELLIRYENEEAVDDSQLPKDRFSAERLKGVDSTLKIQPAELGDSAVYLCASGRQGATGELFFGEGSRLTVL.

V gene TRBV14 combines with J gene TRBJ2-1, with 12 bases lining up with TRBD2. The germline V gene has CDR1 SGHDN and CDR2 FVKESK. The CDR3 runs 16 residues. Trimming cost V 5 bases and J 9 bases; bases outside gene matches: 11. The CDR3 region is CASSYRTSGTRSEQFF. CDR3 sequence (DNA): TGTGCCAGCAGCTACCGGACTAGCGGGACCCGGAGTGAGCAGTTCTTC.

The chain uses TRBV7-2 and TRBJ1-2; D unclear. The CDR3 covers 12 residues. V was trimmed by 1 base and J by 4 bases, leaving 4 bases between them. Germline V gene sequence: CDR1 SGHTA, CDR2 FQGNSA. In nucleotides, the CDR3 is TGTGCCAGCAGCTTAGAGTCCTATGGCTACACCTTC. Translation gives CASSLESYGYTF.

The chain recombines TRBV6-5 with TRBJ2-3; unclear D gene. V was cut by 6 bases and J by 1 base, with 11 bases left in between. The CDR3 contains 14 residues. Looked up from germline, CDR1 is MNHEY and CDR2 is SVGAGI. CDR3 protein: CASRRTAGTDTQYF. DNA of the CDR3: TGTGCCAGCAGGAGGACCGCTGGCACAGATACGCAGTATTTT.

This chain uses TRBV11-2 with TRBJ1-5, with no clear D. The germline V gene encodes CDR1 SGHAT and CDR2 FQNNGV. V was clipped by 1 base and J by 6 bases, with 7 bases between them. The CDR3 length is 13 residues. For the CDR3, the DNA is TGTGCCAGCAGCTTAGGTAGGGTTCAGCCCCAGCATTTT. It codes for CASSLGRVQPQHF.

The chain couples TRBV6-1 to TRBJ2-7, with TRBD2 identical over 13 bases. Germline CDR1 and CDR2: MNHNS and SASEGT. The ends lost 2 bases at V and 4 bases at J; junction bases unmatched: 2. The CDR3 spans 15 residues. The CDR3 reads CASSESLAGGYEQYF. The CDR3, as DNA: TGTGCCAGCAGTGAATCACTAGCGGGAGGGTACGAGCAGTACTTC.

This chain joins TRBV28 and TRBJ2-3; D is unresolved. The V gene's germline CDR1 is MDHEN and CDR2 SYDVKM. The CDR3 sequence is 11 residues long. Trimming took 6 bases from V and 3 from J, leaving 4 bases between them. As DNA, the CDR3 is TGTGCCAGCAGGAGTACAGATACGCAGTATTTT. Amino acids: CASRSTDTQYF.

The V gene is TRBV29-1, the J gene TRBJ2-1; D gene ambiguous. V dropped 7 bases and J dropped 4 bases, with 17 bases sitting between them. The length of the CDR3 is 14 residues. Germline V lookup: CDR1 SQVTM, CDR2 ANQGSEA. CDR3 region: CSAEETGRYNEQFF. The DNA of the CDR3 is TGCAGCGCCGAGGAGACGGGCAGGTACAATGAGCAGTTCTTC.

The rearrangement joins TRBV11-3 to TRBJ2-1, with 9 bases matching TRBD1. The germline gives CDR1 SGHNT, CDR2 YENEEA. This CDR3 region has 14 residues. V was clipped by 1 base and J by 10 bases; unmatched bases: 5. The CDR3 reads CASSLVRGTGEQFF. In nucleotides, the CDR3 is TGTGCCAGCAGCTTAGTAAGAGGGACAGGGGAGCAGTTCTTC.

This chain joins TRBV5-1 and TRBJ1-1, with TRBD1 as a possible D gene (6 bases). V shed 1 base and J shed 3 bases, with 16 bases lying between them. Germline lookup yields CDR1 SGHRS and CDR2 YFSETQ. CDR3 length equals 16 residues. The CDR3 reads CASSLLPGAGDTEAFF. In nucleotides, the CDR3 is TGCGCCAGCAGCTTGCTCCCAGGGGCTGGGGACACTGAAGCTTTCTTT.

The chain joins TRBV15 to TRBJ2-5; 11 nucleotides match TRBD2. Germline V gives CDR1 LNHNV, CDR2 YYDKDF (reference sequence). V lost 5 bases and J lost 1; bases outside the gene matches: 3. This CDR3 is 15 amino acids long. The CDR3 nucleotides are TGTGCCACCAGCTCTAGCGGGAGGATCCAAGAGACCCAGTACTTC. This encodes CATSSSGRIQETQYF.

The V and J genes are TRBV25-1 and TRBJ2-7; the D gene could be TRBD1 or TRBD2 (5 bases each). Per the germline V gene, CDR1 is MGHDK and CDR2 is SYGVNS. V gave up 5 bases and J gave up 2 bases, with 13 bases separating them. The CDR3 contains 14 residues. The CDR3 DNA sequence: TGTGCCAGCAGTTCGGAGAGGGGAGCCTACGAGCAGTACTTC. Protein: CASSSERGAYEQYF.

The rearrangement links TRBV27 to TRBJ2-7, with D perhaps TRBD2 (5 bases). V was shortened by 6 bases and J by 0 bases, with 18 bases between the two germline ends. CDR3 size: 16 residues. CDR1 and CDR2 from the germline V gene are MNHEY and SMNVEV (reference sequence). The CDR3 protein is CASRPLGLSSSYEQYF. In DNA, the CDR3 is TGTGCCAGCAGGCCCCTTGGACTCTCAAGCTCCTACGAGCAGTACTTC.

V and J are TRBV6-5 and TRBJ2-2, with D perhaps matching TRBD2 (6 bases). From germline, CDR1 is MNHEY and CDR2 SVGAGI. With 0 bases removed from V and 1 base from J, the gap between germline ends came to 9 bases. This CDR3 contains 16 residues. The CDR3 region has the DNA TGTGCCAGCAGTTACTCTAGGAGGGTGAACACCGGGGAGCTGTTTTTT. Its translation: CASSYSRRVNTGELFF.

This clone was seen only once. The V call is TRBV6-1, the J call TRBJ1-1; D perhaps matches TRBD1 (6 bases). V lost 6 bases and J lost 1, with 15 bases in between. Germline-derived CDR1 and CDR2 are MNHNS and SASEGT. This CDR3 is built from 15 residues. The CDR3 sequence is CASSPLAGENTEAFF. CDR3 sequence (DNA): TGTGCCAGCAGCCCCCTCGCAGGGGAGAACACTGAAGCTTTCTTT.

V and J are TRBV10-3 and TRBJ2-5; 10 positions agree with TRBD1. Germline CDR1 reads ENHRY; CDR2 reads SYGVKD. The CDR3 sequence is 15 residues long. The J segment lost 3 bases and the V segment lost 8 bases, leaving 9 bases of the junction unmatched. Here the CDR3 DNA reads TGTGCCATCGGGGCCCGGACAGGGGGGAAAGAGACCCAGTACTTC. Translation: CAIGARTGGKETQYF.

The V gene is TRBV5-6, the J gene TRBJ2-3, with 7 bases identical to TRBD2. This CDR3 region has 15 residues. Germline CDR1 is SGHDT and CDR2 is YYEEEE. The ends lost 4 bases at V and 1 base at J; junction bases unmatched: 6. The CDR3 coding sequence is TGTGCCAGCAGCGGGGAGGCGGGAGGCACAGATACGCAGTATTTT. Its protein is CASSGEAGGTDTQYF.

The V and J genes are TRBV6-6 and TRBJ2-5; possible D gene TRBD2, 6 bases. V dropped 4 bases and J dropped 5 bases, with 14 bases sitting between them. The CDR3 runs to 14 residues. Germline lookup yields CDR1 MNHNY and CDR2 SVGAGI (reference sequence). Here the CDR3 reads CASSFGGADETQYF. For the CDR3, the DNA is TGTGCCAGCAGTTTCGGAGGGGCTGACGAGACCCAGTACTTC.

The chain links TRBV7-2 to TRBJ2-2, with D perhaps matching TRBD2 (6 bases). The CDR3 has 16 amino acids. Trimming took 4 bases from V and 6 from J, leaving 18 bases between them. Germline V gene lookup returns CDR1 SGHTA and CDR2 FQGNSA. The CDR3 DNA follows: TGTGCCAGCAGCTCCCGGGGCGGGACGTTCCCCGGGGAGCTGTTTTTT. Protein sequence: CASSSRGGTFPGELFF.